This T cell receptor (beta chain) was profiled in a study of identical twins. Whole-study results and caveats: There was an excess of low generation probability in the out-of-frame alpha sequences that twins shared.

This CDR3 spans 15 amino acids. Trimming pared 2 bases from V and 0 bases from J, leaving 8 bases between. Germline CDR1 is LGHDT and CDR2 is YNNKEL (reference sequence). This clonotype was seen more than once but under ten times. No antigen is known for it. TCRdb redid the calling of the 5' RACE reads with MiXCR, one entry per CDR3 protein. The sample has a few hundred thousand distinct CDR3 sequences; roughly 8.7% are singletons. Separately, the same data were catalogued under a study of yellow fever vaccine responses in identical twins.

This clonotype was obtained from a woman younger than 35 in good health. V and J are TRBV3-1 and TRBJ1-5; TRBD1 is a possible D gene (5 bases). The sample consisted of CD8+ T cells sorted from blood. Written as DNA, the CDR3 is TGTGCCAGCAGCCAAAAGGGGTATAGCAATCAGCCCCAGCATTTT. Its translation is CASSQKGYSNQPQHF.